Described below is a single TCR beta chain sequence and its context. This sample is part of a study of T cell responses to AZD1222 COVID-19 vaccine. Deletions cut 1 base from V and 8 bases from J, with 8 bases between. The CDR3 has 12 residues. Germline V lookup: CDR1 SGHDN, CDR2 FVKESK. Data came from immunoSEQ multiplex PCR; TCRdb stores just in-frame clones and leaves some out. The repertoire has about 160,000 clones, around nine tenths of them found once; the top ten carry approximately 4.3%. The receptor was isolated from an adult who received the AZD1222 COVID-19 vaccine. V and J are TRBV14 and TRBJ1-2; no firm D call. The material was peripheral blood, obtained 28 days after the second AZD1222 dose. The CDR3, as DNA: TGTGCCAGCAGCCAAGCAGGAGGGGGCTACACCTTC. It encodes CASSQAGGGYTF.